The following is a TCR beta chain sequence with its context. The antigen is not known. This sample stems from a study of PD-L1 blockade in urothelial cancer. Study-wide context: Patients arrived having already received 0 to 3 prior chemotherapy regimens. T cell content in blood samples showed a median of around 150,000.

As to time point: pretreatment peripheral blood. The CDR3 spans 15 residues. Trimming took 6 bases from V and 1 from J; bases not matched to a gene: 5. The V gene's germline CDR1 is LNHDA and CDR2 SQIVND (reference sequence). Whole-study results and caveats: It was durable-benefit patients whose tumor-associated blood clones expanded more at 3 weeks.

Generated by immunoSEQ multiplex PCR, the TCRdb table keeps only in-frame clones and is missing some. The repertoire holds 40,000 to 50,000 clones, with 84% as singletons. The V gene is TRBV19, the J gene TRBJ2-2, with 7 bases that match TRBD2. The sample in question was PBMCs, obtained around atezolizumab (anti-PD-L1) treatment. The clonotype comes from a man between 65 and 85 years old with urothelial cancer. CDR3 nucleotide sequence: TGTGCCAGTAGCGCCGCTAGCGGGAACACCGGGGAGCTGTTTTTT. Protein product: CASSAASGNTGELFF.